Reported below is one TCR beta chain. Its antigen remains unknown. Trimming stripped 5 bases from V and 1 base from J, with 9 bases between. The CDR3 contains 13 residues. The germline CDR1 and CDR2 sequences are SGHVS and FQNEAQ. 13 Jbeta primers and 60 Vbeta primers were used for the PCR. Sequencing used immunoSEQ multiplex PCR; TCRdb keeps in-frame clones, though not all of them. The sample has about 50,000 clones; around 82% are singletons. This sample stems from a study of cytomegalovirus exposure and HLA in healthy donors. On the study more broadly: A preliminary data release comprised tens of millions of unique TCRs obtained from HLA-typed donors. The study, taken as a whole, reports: What a later analysis showed was that several of the most significant clusters appeared linked to common viral pathogens. Later work showed greater clonal expansion in HLA-associated TCR beta chains than in equally common others. There was a cluster of highly shared sequence variants that was likely a sequencing artifact.

What was sequenced was PBMCs. J is TRBJ2-7 and V is TRBV7-8; tentative D call: TRBD2 (5 bases). The source of this sequence is a boy aged 10-17 years in good health and CMV-seropositive. CDR3 bases: TGTGCCAGCAGCGCAGGACTTTCCTACGAGCAGTACTTC. It is translated as CASSAGLSYEQYF.